A selection of T cell receptor beta chains follows, all from one sample in a study of identical twins. In TCRdb, the 5' RACE reads were re-called with MiXCR into one record per CDR3 protein. The profile shows about 280,000 distinct CDR3 sequences, under 9.5% of them singletons. This sample was shared with a second study, whose subject was yellow fever vaccine responses in identical twins.

Sample: memory (CD45RO+) T cells sorted from blood. Receptors originate from a young woman in good health. Each CDR3 is given with its conserved first and last residue. Each record gives: D gene, V gene, J gene, clone size, CDR3 protein, CDR3 DNA. The D gene is left open where the match is weak. Clone size, where shown, is once, few, many, or a class for clones that have expanded.

NA	TRBV5-1	TRBJ2-2	few	CASSLRGAAGELFF	TGCGCCAGCAGCTTGAGGGGAGCGGCCGGGGAGCTGTTTTTT
TRBD1	TRBV5-1	TRBJ2-3	many	CASSMGQNTDTQYF	TGCGCCAGCAGCATGGGACAGAACACAGATACGCAGTATTTT
NA	TRBV20-1	TRBJ2-1	few	CSVPMGDLGEQFF	TGCAGTGTCCCGATGGGCGATTTAGGTGAGCAGTTCTTC
TRBD1	TRBV27	TRBJ2-4	many	CASSLNSPRRGLAKNIQYF	TGTGCCAGCAGTTTAAATTCCCCCCGTAGGGGGCTAGCCAAAAACATTCAGTACTTC
TRBD2	TRBV24-1	TRBJ2-3	many	CATSGWTSGTDTQYF	TGTGCCACCAGTGGTTGGACTAGCGGCACAGATACGCAGTATTTT
TRBD1	TRBV19	TRBJ2-2	NA	CASSILQGSTGELFF	TGTGCCAGTAGTATCTTACAGGGGAGCACCGGGGAGCTGTTTTTT
NA	TRBV2	TRBJ1-4	NA	CASRGISTNEKLFF	TGTGCCAGCAGGGGGATCTCGACTAATGAAAAACTGTTTTTT
NA	TRBV11-3	TRBJ1-1	few	CASSFSGGVATEAFF	TGTGCCAGCAGCTTTTCAGGAGGGGTGGCCACTGAAGCTTTCTTT
NA	TRBV29-1	TRBJ1-4	NA	CSVRGVGTTNEKLFF	TGCAGCGTGAGGGGGGTGGGGACAACTAATGAAAAACTGTTTTTT
TRBD2	TRBV6-2/TRBV6-3	TRBJ2-2	few	CASASGGANTGELFF	TGTGCCAGCGCCAGCGGGGGAGCGAACACCGGGGAGCTGTTTTTT
NA	TRBV24-1	TRBJ2-2	many	CATSAPWGRNTGELFF	TGTGCCACCAGTGCACCATGGGGGCGGAACACCGGGGAGCTGTTTTTT
TRBD2	TRBV10-3	TRBJ2-1	many	CAISELAGGYNEQFF	TGTGCCATCAGTGAACTAGCGGGGGGCTACAATGAGCAGTTCTTC
TRBD2	TRBV7-3	TRBJ2-1	many	CASSPGLAATYNEQFF	TGTGCCAGCAGCCCTGGACTAGCCGCTACCTACAATGAGCAGTTCTTC
NA	TRBV28	TRBJ1-2	NA	CASSRQLNYGYTF	TGTGCCAGCAGCCGACAGCTTAACTATGGCTACACCTTC
TRBD2	TRBV5-6	TRBJ2-1	NA	CASSRRWTSGVYNEQFF	TGTGCCAGCAGCCGAAGGTGGACTAGCGGGGTCTACAATGAGCAGTTCTTC
NA	TRBV19	TRBJ2-3	NA	CASGGYSTDTQYF	TGTGCCAGTGGGGGTTACTCCACAGATACGCAGTATTTT
NA	TRBV10-3	TRBJ2-5	many	CAISSLVGETQYF	TGTGCCATCAGTTCCCTTGTGGGGGAGACCCAGTACTTC
NA	TRBV20-1	TRBJ1-5	many	CSARGGGDQPQHF	TGCAGTGCTAGAGGCGGGGGCGATCAGCCCCAGCATTTT
TRBD2	TRBV25-1	TRBJ2-2	NA	CASSSPSGGNTGELFF	TGTGCCAGCAGTTCCCCTAGCGGGGGGAACACCGGGGAGCTGTTTTTT
TRBD2	TRBV6-1	TRBJ2-3	NA	CASSPSGWGTDTQYF	TGTGCCAGCAGTCCTAGCGGGTGGGGCACAGATACGCAGTATTTT
NA	TRBV14	TRBJ1-6	NA	CASSQTGLYSPLHF	TGTGCCAGCAGCCAAACAGGGTTGTATTCACCCCTCCACTTT
NA	TRBV18	TRBJ2-2	few	CASSPPGVHGELFF	TGTGCCAGCTCACCACCCGGGGTCCACGGGGAGCTGTTTTTT
NA	TRBV7-9	TRBJ1-2	many	CASSLTPQDLRYTF	TGTGCCAGCAGCTTAACCCCCCAAGACCTGCGCTACACCTTC
NA	TRBV7-2	TRBJ2-2	few	CASSLGPQGTGELFF	TGTGCCAGCAGCTTGGGGCCCCAGGGTACCGGGGAGCTGTTTTTT